Following are 22 T cell receptor beta chains from one sample sequenced in a study of CD8+ T cells in alopecia areata. Extracted from the samples, RNA was reverse transcribed into cDNA to serve as the sequencing template. Profiled with immunoSEQ multiplex PCR; TCRdb holds only in-frame clones, not every one. This repertoire lists about 270,000 clones without singletons; more than 1% sits in the top ten. Markers used for sorting pooled cutaneous lymph node cells were CD4, CD8alpha, NKG2D, NKG2ACE and others. The source material was CD4+ T cells sorted from a lymph node. The receptors were gathered from a C3H/HeJ mouse with alopecia areata. The MHC haplotype of the strain is H2-k.

To note about this clone: Any gene name here is a mouse gene name. From the germline J gene comes the end of the CDR3, since the read stops 4 residues before it. The chain couples TRBV1 to TRBJ2-1; 8 bases agree with TRBD1. The germline gives CDR1 NSQYPW, CDR2 LRSPGD (reference sequence). The CDR3 is 16 residues long. J lost 3 bases, V lost 1 base, and 5 bases had no gene match. Incomplete CDR3 DNA: TGCACCTGCAGTGCAGGTCCCGGGACAGGCTATGCT. This gives the protein CTCSAGPGTGYA. The full CDR3 reads CTCSAGPGTGYAEQFF.

To note about this clone: Each gene name is a mouse one. The read terminates 4 residues before the CDR3 end, so the remaining end is supplied by the germline J gene. The J gene is TRBJ1-1, the V gene TRBV1, with D perhaps matching TRBD1 (5 bases). Germline V lookup: CDR1 NSQYPW, CDR2 LRSPGD (reference sequence). With 3 bases removed from V and 1 base from J, the gap between germline ends came to 12 bases. The CDR3 totals 15 residues. The CDR3 loop is CTCSAGGFQNTEVFF. The sequenced CDR3 bases are TGCACCTGCAGTGCGGGGGGGTTTCAAAACACA.

This clone was found a few times. Germline and genes here are mouse. The read falls 4 residues short of the CDR3 end, and the missing part is taken from the germline J gene. The chain combines TRBV30 with TRBJ2-7; D gene uncertain. Germline V gives CDR1 SQVVS, CDR2 ANEGSEA. The CDR3 length is 11 residues. The sequenced CDR3 bases are TGTAGTTCTAGAGTCCAGTAT. It translates to CSSRVQY. Given in full, the CDR3 is CSSRVQYEQYF. The complete variable domain, with remaining parts taken from reference TRBV30 and TRBJ2-7, reads SVLLYQKPNRDICQSGTSLKIQCVADSQVVSMFWYQQFQEQSLMLMATANEGSEATYESGFTKDKFPISRPNLTFSTLTVNNARPGDSSIYFCSSRVQYEQYFGPGTRLTVL.

Worth noting for this clone: The germline and genes are mouse ones. Read sequence stops 4 residues before the CDR3 end, and the germline J gene provides the missing end. This chain links TRBV1 with TRBJ2-4; 7 bases are a match to TRBD2. Germline CDR1 NSQYPW, CDR2 LRSPGD (reference sequence). The CDR3 runs to 15 residues. The V segment lost 4 bases and the J segment 1 base; nucleotides outside the gene matches: 5. CDR3 DNA, as far as it was read: TGCACCTGCAGTGTTAAGGGGACTGGTCAAAAC. This encodes CTCSVKGTGQN. The whole CDR3 is CTCSVKGTGQNTLYF.

Turning to this clone: Here the gene names and germline are mouse. The covered CDR3 bases are TGTGCTAGCAGTAGAAGGGGGGGCCCCACCGGG. Protein sequence: CASSRRGGPTG. The CDR3 in full is CASSRRGGPTGQLYF. The rearrangement links TRBV17 to TRBJ2-2; 8 positions agree with TRBD2. Coverage ceases 4 residues before the CDR3 finishes, and the germline J gene fills in the end. The CDR3 length is 15 residues. The V gene end was trimmed by 2 bases and the J gene end by 4 bases; junction bases not matched to a gene: 3. CDR1 and CDR2 from the germline V gene are MNHDT and YYDKIL.

Of note for this clone: The gene names given are mouse names. The sequence runs out 3 residues before the end of the CDR3; the remainder is reconstructed from the germline J gene. Other DNA sequences in the sample encode the same CDR3. The chain couples TRBV13-1 to TRBJ1-6; D is unclear. TRBJ1-6 is known as an ORF, though its function is uncertain. CDR3 size: 15 residues. Germline lookup yields CDR1 NSHNY and CDR2 SYGAGN. Trimming took 2 bases from V and 4 from J, leaving 10 bases between them. CDR3 DNA, as far as it was read: TGTGCCAGCAGTGAAGACACCTCTTATAATTCGCCC. This gives the protein CASSEDTSYNSP. The CDR3 in full is CASSEDTSYNSPLYF.

Notes on this clone: Gene names follow the mouse nomenclature. The CDR3 extends 4 residues past the end of the read, so its final part is completed from the germline J gene. This rearrangement joins TRBV13-1 to TRBJ2-3, with D unresolved. This CDR3 region has 15 residues. Trimming stripped 3 bases from V and 0 bases from J, with 11 bases between. The V gene's germline CDR1 is NSHNY and CDR2 SYGAGN. The chain's CDR3 is CASSVDNPSAETLYF. CDR3 DNA, as far as it was read: TGTGCCAGCAGTGTCGACAATCCTAGTGCAGAA.

This clone was seen a handful of times. Gene names are mouse gene names. Sequencing ends 4 residues short of the CDR3 end; the germline J gene provides the rest. This chain links TRBV5 with TRBJ2-1; 9 nucleotides agree with TRBD2. CDR1 is LGHNA, CDR2 YNLKQL, per germline (reference sequence). The CDR3 is made up of 16 amino acids. V shed 1 base and J 1 base; nucleotides not matched to a gene: 2. The CDR3 DNA, read in part, is TGTGCCAGCAGCCAAGCTGGGGGGGACAACTATGCT. Translated, it gives CASSQAGGDNYA. The entire CDR3 is CASSQAGGDNYAEQFF.

About this clone itself: Gene labels here are mouse ones. The read gets to within 4 residues of the CDR3 end, and the germline J gene fills in the rest. The V call is TRBV1, the J call TRBJ2-4; TRBD1 matches 7 bases. CDR3 length: 14 amino acids. Germline V lookup: CDR1 NSQYPW, CDR2 LRSPGD (reference sequence). The V gene end was trimmed by 3 bases and the J gene end by 2 bases; junction bases not matched to a gene: 2. CDR3 DNA, as far as it was read: TGCACCTGCAGTGCGGACAGGAATCAAAAC. This gives the protein CTCSADRNQN. In full, the CDR3 reads CTCSADRNQNTLYF.

Regarding this clone: The gene names given are mouse names. The read terminates 4 residues before the CDR3 end, so the remaining end is supplied by the germline J gene. The chain uses TRBV12-1 and TRBJ2-1; 7 bases map to TRBD1. The CDR3 consists of 16 residues. Germline CDR1 and CDR2: SGHSN and HYEKVE. The ends lost 0 bases at V and 1 base at J; junction bases unmatched: 5. The sequenced part of the CDR3 DNA is TGTGCCAGCTCTCTCTCCGGGACAGAAAACTATGCT. This sequence encodes CASSLSGTENYA. Given in full, the CDR3 is CASSLSGTENYAEQFF.

This clone has a count of ten or more. Gene names and germline match the mouse. The read terminates 4 residues before the CDR3 end, so the remaining end is supplied by the germline J gene. The gene calls are TRBV31 and TRBJ2-7; 8 positions agree with TRBD2. The CDR3 has 14 residues. CDR1 is GKSSPN and CDR2 is SITVG in the germline V gene. The covered CDR3 bases are TGTGCCTGGAGTAAGTCTGGGGGGCAATAT. This gives the protein CAWSKSGGQY. The full CDR3 reads CAWSKSGGQYEQYF.

As regards this clone: Any gene name here is a mouse gene name. The read ends 4 residues before the CDR3 terminus; that terminus is restored from the germline J gene. Other DNA sequences of this sample code for an identical CDR3. J is TRBJ2-1 and V is TRBV19; D perhaps matches TRBD1 (6 bases). The CDR3 is 15 residues long. Looked up from germline, CDR1 is FNHDT and CDR2 is SITEND (reference sequence). V was trimmed by 4 bases and J by 1 base, leaving 12 bases between them. Incomplete CDR3 DNA: TGTGCCAGCAGTCCTCCGGGACAAAACTATGCT. Its protein product is CASSPPGQNYA. The entire CDR3 sequence reads CASSPPGQNYAEQFF.

Comments on this clone: Gene names refer to mouse genes. The read finishes 4 residues shy of the CDR3 end, and the germline J gene is used to complete it. The chain has TRBV1 and TRBJ2-5; 7 bases align to TRBD1. Germline CDR1 is NSQYPW and CDR2 is LRSPGD (reference sequence). There are 14 residues in the CDR3. The chain's CDR3 is CTCSADHRGDTQYF. CDR3 DNA (partial): TGCACCTGCAGTGCAGATCACAGGGGTGAC.

About this clone: Gene labels here are mouse ones. Read data end 4 residues before the CDR3 end; the end is taken from the germline J gene. The chain combines TRBV1 with TRBJ2-7; D might be TRBD2 (6 bases). The ends were cut back, 0 bases at V and 0 bases at J, with 9 bases in the middle. The germline CDR1 and CDR2 sequences are NSQYPW and LRSPGD (reference sequence). This CDR3 has 15 residues. The chain's CDR3 is CTCSADGLFSYEQYF. The DNA read from the CDR3 is TGCACCTGCAGTGCAGATGGACTGTTCTCCTAT.

This clone was seen a few times. All gene names here are mouse names. The CDR3 goes on 4 residues after the read ends, and that part is filled in from the germline J gene. This chain links TRBV19 with TRBJ2-5; D might be TRBD1 (6 bases). Per the germline V gene, CDR1 is FNHDT and CDR2 is SITEND (reference sequence). The CDR3 contains 12 residues. The part of the CDR3 DNA that was read is TGTGCCAGCAGCAGGGGACGGGAC. Translation gives CASSRGRD. The full CDR3 protein is CASSRGRDTQYF.

This clone came up a few times. The listed genes are named as in mouse. With the read ending 4 residues before the CDR3 end, the germline J gene is used to fill in that end. The rearrangement links TRBV19 to TRBJ2-1; 8 bases map to TRBD2. Germline-derived CDR1 and CDR2 are FNHDT and SITEND (reference sequence). The CDR3 has 14 amino acids. The CDR3 loop is CASSIWGGEAEQFF. CDR3 bases read: TGTGCCAGCAGTATTTGGGGGGGGGAGGCT.

This clone was counted at least ten times. Here the gene names and germline are mouse. The read terminates 4 residues ahead of where the CDR3 ends, so the germline J gene completes it. The genes are TRBV29 and TRBJ1-2, with D unclear. V lost 5 bases and J 0 bases, leaving 4 bases between the germline ends. Germline loops: CDR1 MSHET, CDR2 SYDVDS. The CDR3 spans 12 residues. CDR3 DNA (partial): TGTGCTAGCAGTACATCAAACTCC. Its protein is CASSTSNS. The whole CDR3 sequence is CASSTSNSDYTF.

With regard to this clone: Genes and germline come from the mouse. The read terminates 4 residues ahead of where the CDR3 ends, so the germline J gene completes it. The J gene is TRBJ2-1, the V gene TRBV13-3, with D maybe TRBD1 (6 bases). This CDR3 spans 14 amino acids. CDR1 NNHDY and CDR2 SYVADS come from the germline V gene. CDR3 residues: CASSGRGREAEQFF. Partial CDR3 DNA: TGTGCCAGCAGTGGGAGGGGGAGGGAAGCT.

This clone came up a few times. Here the gene names and germline are mouse. The read terminates 3 residues ahead of where the CDR3 ends, so the germline J gene completes it. Other DNA sequences within the sample encode an identical CDR3. J is TRBJ1-6 and V is TRBV19; 8 positions match TRBD1. TRBJ1-6 is an ORF, and what it does is uncertain. CDR1 and CDR2 from the germline V gene are FNHDT and SITEND (reference sequence). Trimming at V came to 5 bases and at J to 3 bases, leaving 1 base not matched to a gene. The CDR3 is made up of 14 amino acids. The DNA read from the CDR3 is TGTGCCAGCAGAGACAGGGGCTATAATTCGCCC. This codes for CASRDRGYNSP. The complete CDR3 protein is CASRDRGYNSPLYF.

This clone was seen a handful of times. Mouse gene names apply. The read ends 4 residues shy of where the CDR3 ends; the end is completed using the germline J gene. The rearrangement joins TRBV19 to TRBJ2-5, with 7 bases that match TRBD1. CDR3 length equals 13 residues. Per the germline V gene, CDR1 is FNHDT and CDR2 is SITEND (reference sequence). V lost 4 bases and J lost 3; bases outside the gene matches: 2. The CDR3 sequence: CASSCRGQDTQYF. CDR3 DNA, as far as it was read: TGTGCCAGCAGTTGCAGGGGGCAAGAC.

Note on this clone: The genes and germline here are from mouse. The sequenced fragment ends 4 residues before the CDR3 boundary, so the rest is inferred from the germline J gene. This sequence joins TRBV13-2 and TRBJ2-7, with 8 nucleotides matching TRBD2. The CDR3 is made up of 15 amino acids. Germline loops: CDR1 NNHNN, CDR2 SYGAGS (reference sequence). The trim removed 3 bases at V and 1 base at J, leaving 6 bases unmatched. The CDR3 region is CASGARLGGSYEQYF. Incomplete CDR3 DNA: TGTGCCAGCGGTGCTCGGCTGGGGGGTTCCTAT.

This clone was observed a handful of times. The gene names here belong to mouse. The read terminates 4 residues ahead of where the CDR3 ends, so the germline J gene completes it. The rearrangement links TRBV1 to TRBJ1-2; D uncertain. Germline V gene sequence: CDR1 NSQYPW, CDR2 LRSPGD (reference sequence). V lost 0 bases and J lost 1, with 9 bases in between. CDR3 length: 15 residues. The CDR3 DNA, read in part, is TGCACCTGCAGTGCAGATGCAGGATTAAACTCC. It specifies CTCSADAGLNS. The entire CDR3 protein reads CTCSADAGLNSDYTF. The variable domain in full, completed from reference TRBV1 and TRBJ1-2, reads VTLLEQNPRWRLVPRGQAVNLRCILKNSQYPWMSWYQQDLQKQLQWLFTLRSPGDKEVKSLPGADYLATRVTDTELRLQVANMSQGRTLYCTCSADAGLNSDYTFGSGTRLLVI.